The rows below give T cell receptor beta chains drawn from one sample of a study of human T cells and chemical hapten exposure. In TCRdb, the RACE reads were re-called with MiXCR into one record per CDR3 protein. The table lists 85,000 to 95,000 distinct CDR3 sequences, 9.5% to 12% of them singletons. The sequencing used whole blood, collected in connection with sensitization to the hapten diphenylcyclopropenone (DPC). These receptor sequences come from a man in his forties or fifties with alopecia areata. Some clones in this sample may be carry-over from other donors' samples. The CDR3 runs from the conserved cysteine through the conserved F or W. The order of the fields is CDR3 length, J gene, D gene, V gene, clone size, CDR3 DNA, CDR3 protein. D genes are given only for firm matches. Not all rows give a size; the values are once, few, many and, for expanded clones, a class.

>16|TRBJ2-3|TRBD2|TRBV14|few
TGTGCCAGCAGCCAAGATAGGACGGGACTAGCGGGTACGCAGTATTTT
CASSQDRTGLAGTQYF
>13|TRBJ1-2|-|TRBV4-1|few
TGCGCCAGCAGCCAAGACCGGAGGGGGGGCTACACCTTC
CASSQDRRGGYTF
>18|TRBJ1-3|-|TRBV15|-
TGTGCCACCAGCAGAATTAGGACAGCCCGGAGCTCTGGAAACACCATATATTTT
CATSRIRTARSSGNTIYF
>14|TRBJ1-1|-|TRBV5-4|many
TGTGCCAGCAGCTTGGCGGAAGGGGTATCTGAAGCTTTCTTT
CASSLAEGVSEAFF
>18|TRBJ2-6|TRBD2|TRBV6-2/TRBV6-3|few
TGTGCCAGCAGTTACTTTATCGGGAGGAACTCTGGGGCCAACGTCCTGACTTTC
CASSYFIGRNSGANVLTF
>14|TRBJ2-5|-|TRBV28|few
TGTGCCAGCAGTTTACTGACAGCGCAAGGGACCCAGTACTTC
CASSLLTAQGTQYF
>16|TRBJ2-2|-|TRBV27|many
TGTGCCAGCAGTTTCAATGGGGCGCTGAACACCGGGGAGCTGTTTTTT
CASSFNGALNTGELFF
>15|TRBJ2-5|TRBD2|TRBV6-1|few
TGTGCCAGCAGTGAACCAGCGGGAGCGGCGGAGACCCAGTACTTC
CASSEPAGAAETQYF
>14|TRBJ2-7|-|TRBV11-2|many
TGTGCCAGCAGCTTTACTACGGGAGACTACGAGCAGTACTTC
CASSFTTGDYEQYF
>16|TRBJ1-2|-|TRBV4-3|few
TGCGCCAGCAGCCAAGATTACAGGGCGGTAGGGGAAGGCTACACCTTC
CASSQDYRAVGEGYTF
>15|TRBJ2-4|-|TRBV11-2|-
TGTGCCAGCAGCTTAGTGGGGCTAGCCAAAAACATTCAGTACTTC
CASSLVGLAKNIQYF
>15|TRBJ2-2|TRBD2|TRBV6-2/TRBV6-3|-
TGTGCCAGCAGTGCGGGAGGCGGGAACACCGGGGAGCTGTTTTTT
CASSAGGGNTGELFF
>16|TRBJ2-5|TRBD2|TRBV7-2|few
TGTGCCAGCAGCTTAGTTTTTAGCGGGAAACAAGAGACCCAGTACTTC
CASSLVFSGKQETQYF
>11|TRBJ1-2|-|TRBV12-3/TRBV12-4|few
TGTGCCAGCGGCCGCCTTCAAGGCTACACCTTC
CASGRLQGYTF
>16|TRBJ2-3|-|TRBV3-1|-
TGTGCCAGCAGCCAAGAAGTGAAGATGAGCCCAGATACGCAGTATTTT
CASSQEVKMSPDTQYF
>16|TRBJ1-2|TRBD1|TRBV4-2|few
TGTGCCAGCAGCCAAGCCTGGCCGGGACAGGGGTATGGCTACACCTTC
CASSQAWPGQGYGYTF
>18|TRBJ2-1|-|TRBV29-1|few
TGCAGCGCGCCGAAGGGGCTGGGGAGACGCCACAACTACAATGAGCAGTTCTTC
CSAPKGLGRRHNYNEQFF
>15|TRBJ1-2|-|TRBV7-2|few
TGTGCCAGCAGCCTCAGTGGGGGGGGTAACTATGGCTACACCTTC
CASSLSGGGNYGYTF
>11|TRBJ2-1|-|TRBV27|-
TGTGCCAGCAGTTGGGAGGATGAGCAGTTCTTC
CASSWEDEQFF
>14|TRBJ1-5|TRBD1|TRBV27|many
TGTGCCAGCAGTCCCCGACAGGGGAATCAGCCCCAGCATTTT
CASSPRQGNQPQHF
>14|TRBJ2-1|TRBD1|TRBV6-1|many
TGTGCCAGCAGTACAGGGGGCCCCTACAATGAGCAGTTCTTC
CASSTGGPYNEQFF
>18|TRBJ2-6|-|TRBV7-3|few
TGTGCCAGCAGCTTGAATCCAGGACGAACGCCGGGGGCCAACGTCCTGACTTTC
CASSLNPGRTPGANVLTF
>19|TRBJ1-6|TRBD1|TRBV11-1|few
TGTGCCAGCAGCTCGGAAAACCGCAGGGGGAGCTCCTATAATTCACCCCTCCACTTT
CASSSENRRGSSYNSPLHF
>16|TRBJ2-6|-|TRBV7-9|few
TGTGCCAGCAGCCGCTTAACAGGGCCCGGGGCCAACGTCCTGACTTTC
CASSRLTGPGANVLTF
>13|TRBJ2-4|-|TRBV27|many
TGTGCCAGCAGTTGGCGGATAACGGACATTCAGTACTTC
CASSWRITDIQYF
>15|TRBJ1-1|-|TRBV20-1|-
TGCAGTGCTAGCGGGTGGTGGCGGTCGAACACTGAAGCTTTCTTT
CSASGWWRSNTEAFF
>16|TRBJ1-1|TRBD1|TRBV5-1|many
TGCGCCAGCAGCTCACGGACAGGGGGGTCGTCGACTGAAGCTTTCTTT
CASSSRTGGSSTEAFF
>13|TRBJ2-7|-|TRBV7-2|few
TGTGCCAGCAGCCCGAGACAGGCCTACGAGCAGTACTTC
CASSPRQAYEQYF
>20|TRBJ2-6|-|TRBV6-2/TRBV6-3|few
TGTGCCAGCAGTTCGCCGTTGCAGGGGATAGTCACTCCTGGGGCCAACGTCCTGACTTTC
CASSSPLQGIVTPGANVLTF
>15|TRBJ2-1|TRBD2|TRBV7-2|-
TGTGCCAGCAGCCATAGCGGGAGAGGGTCCAATGAGCAGTTCTTC
CASSHSGRGSNEQFF
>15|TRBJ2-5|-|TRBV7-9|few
TGTGCCAGCAGCTTAGCGATAGCAGGCCAAGAGACCCAGTACTTC
CASSLAIAGQETQYF
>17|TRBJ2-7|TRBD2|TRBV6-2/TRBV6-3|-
TGTGCCAGCAGTTACCCCCGGACTAGCGAATCCTCCTACGAGCAGTACTTC
CASSYPRTSESSYEQYF
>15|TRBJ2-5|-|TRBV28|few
TGTGCCAGCAGTCCCCTCGGCGTCAGCCAAGAGACCCAGTACTTC
CASSPLGVSQETQYF
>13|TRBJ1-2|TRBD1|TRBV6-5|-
TGTGCCAGCAGTTACTTAGGGGGCGCGGGCTACACCTTC
CASSYLGGAGYTF
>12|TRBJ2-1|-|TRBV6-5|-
TGTGCCAGCAGTTACGGGGATTTGCAGCAGTTCTTC
CASSYGDLQQFF
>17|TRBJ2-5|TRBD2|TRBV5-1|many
TGCGCCAGCAGCTTGGTGTTGCGGGAGTGGGGGAACAAGACCCAGTACTTC
CASSLVLREWGNKTQYF
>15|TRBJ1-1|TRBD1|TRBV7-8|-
TGTGCCAGCAGCTCGGGACAGGGGGCGTTCACTGAAGCTTTCTTT
CASSSGQGAFTEAFF
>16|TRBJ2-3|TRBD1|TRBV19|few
TGTGCCAGTCGAAGTTCCGGGACAGGAGTCACAGATACGCAGTATTTT
CASRSSGTGVTDTQYF
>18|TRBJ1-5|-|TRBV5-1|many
TGCGCCAGCAGAAAGGTTTATAGCCGCATCCCTGGCAATCAGCCCCAGCATTTT
CASRKVYSRIPGNQPQHF
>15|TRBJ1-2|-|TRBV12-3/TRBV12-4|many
TGTGCCAGCAGTTTTCTGGGCAGGACTATCTATGGCTACACCTTC
CASSFLGRTIYGYTF
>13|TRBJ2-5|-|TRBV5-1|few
TGCGCCAGCAGCTTGACGGAGGTCGGGGCCCAGTACTTC
CASSLTEVGAQYF
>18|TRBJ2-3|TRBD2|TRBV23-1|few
TGCGCCAGCAGTCCAAAACTAATGGGACTAGCGGGAGTGGATACGCAGTATTTT
CASSPKLMGLAGVDTQYF
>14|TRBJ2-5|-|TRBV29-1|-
TGCAGCGTTGAAGCCTGGGAAGGCCAAGAGACCCAGTACTTC
CSVEAWEGQETQYF
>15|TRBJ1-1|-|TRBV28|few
TGTGCCAGCAGTTTAAGCAGGGCGGGGTACACTGAAGCTTTCTTT
CASSLSRAGYTEAFF
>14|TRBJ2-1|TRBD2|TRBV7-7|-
TGTGCTAGCAGCTTAGCGGGAAGGTACAATGAGCAGTTCTTC
CASSLAGRYNEQFF
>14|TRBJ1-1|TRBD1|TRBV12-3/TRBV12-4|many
TGTGCCAGCAGTGCGCTTCCGGGACAGGGCGAAGCTTTCTTT
CASSALPGQGEAFF
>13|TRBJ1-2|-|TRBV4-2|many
TGTGCCAGCAGCCACTCCATAGGGCATGGCTACACCTTC
CASSHSIGHGYTF
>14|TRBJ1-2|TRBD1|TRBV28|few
TGTGCCAGCAGGTCGACAGGGTCTGGCTATGGCTACACCTTC
CASRSTGSGYGYTF